The clone carrying this T cell receptor beta chain was detected only a few times. The antigen is not known. The data originate from a study of T-cell reconstitution after alpha-beta-depleted transplantation in children. Study findings and constraints: There were some patients whose high TCRbeta diversity at day 60 came from surviving recipient T cells and thymic progenitors. Once a year had passed after transplant, T-cell counts and diversity came mostly from newly produced T cells. It was reported that alpha-beta T cells came from several hundred expanded graft clones (about two months after transplant).

The V segment lost 5 bases and the J segment 2 bases; nucleotides outside the gene matches: 12. This CDR3 has 16 amino acids. CDR1 and CDR2 from the germline V gene are DFQATT and SNEGSKA (reference sequence). Preparing the TCRbeta library involved the use of unique molecular identifiers. TCRdb passed the PCR reads through MiXCR, listing each CDR3 protein once. The sample includes fewer than 500,000 distinct CDR3 sequences, roughly 44% of them seen just once. The chain has TRBV20-1 and TRBJ1-2; 9 positions agree with TRBD1. The sequences come from PBMCs, collected before TCRalphabeta/CD19-depleted stem cell transplant. This TCR derives from a girl aged 2-10 years with aplastic anemia, due to receive a stem cell transplant. The CDR3 region has the DNA TGCAGTGCTCCGCGAACTGGGGGGACAGGGAACTATGGCTACACCTTC. Translating gives CSAPRTGGTGNYGYTF.